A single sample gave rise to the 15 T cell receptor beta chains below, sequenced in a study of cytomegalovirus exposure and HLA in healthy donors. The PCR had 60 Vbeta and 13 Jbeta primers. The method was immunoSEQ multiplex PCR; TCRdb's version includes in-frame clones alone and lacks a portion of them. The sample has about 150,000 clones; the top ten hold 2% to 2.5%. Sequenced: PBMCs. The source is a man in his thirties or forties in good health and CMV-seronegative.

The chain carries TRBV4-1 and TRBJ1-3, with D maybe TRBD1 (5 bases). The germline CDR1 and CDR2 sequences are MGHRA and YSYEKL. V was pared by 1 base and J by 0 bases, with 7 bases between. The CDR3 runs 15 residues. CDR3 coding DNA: TGCGCCAGCAGCCAAGGACAGTACTCTGGAAACACCATATATTTT. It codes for CASSQGQYSGNTIYF.

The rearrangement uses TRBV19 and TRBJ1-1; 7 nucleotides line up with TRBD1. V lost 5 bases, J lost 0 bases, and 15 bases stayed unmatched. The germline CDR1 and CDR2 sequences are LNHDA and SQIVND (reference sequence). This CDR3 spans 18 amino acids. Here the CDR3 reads CASSSRRHDRDVNTEAFF. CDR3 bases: TGTGCCAGTAGTTCCCGCCGCCATGACAGGGATGTGAACACTGAAGCTTTCTTT.

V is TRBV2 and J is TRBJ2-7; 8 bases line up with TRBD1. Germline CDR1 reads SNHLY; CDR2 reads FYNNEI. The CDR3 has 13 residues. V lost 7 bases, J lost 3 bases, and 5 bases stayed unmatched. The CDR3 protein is CASTGGLVYEQYF. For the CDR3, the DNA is TGTGCCAGCACAGGGGGCTTAGTCTACGAGCAGTACTTC. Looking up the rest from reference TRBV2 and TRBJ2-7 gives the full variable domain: EPEVTQTPSHQVTQMGQEVILRCVPISNHLYFYWYRQILGQKVEFLVSFYNNEISEKSEIFDDQFSVERPDGSNFTLKIRSTKLEDSAMYFCASTGGLVYEQYFGPGTRLTVT.

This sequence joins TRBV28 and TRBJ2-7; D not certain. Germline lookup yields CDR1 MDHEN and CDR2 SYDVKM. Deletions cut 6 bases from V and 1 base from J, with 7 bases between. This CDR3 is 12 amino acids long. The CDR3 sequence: CASRSESYEQYF. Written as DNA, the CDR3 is TGTGCCAGCAGGAGCGAGTCCTACGAGCAGTACTTC.

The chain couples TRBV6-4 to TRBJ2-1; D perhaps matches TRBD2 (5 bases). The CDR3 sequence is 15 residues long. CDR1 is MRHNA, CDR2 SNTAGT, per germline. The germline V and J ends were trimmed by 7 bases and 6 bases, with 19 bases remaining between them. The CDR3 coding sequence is TGTGCCAGCACTGCCGAGGCTAGCAATGTCAATGAGCAGTTCTTC. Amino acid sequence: CASTAEASNVNEQFF.

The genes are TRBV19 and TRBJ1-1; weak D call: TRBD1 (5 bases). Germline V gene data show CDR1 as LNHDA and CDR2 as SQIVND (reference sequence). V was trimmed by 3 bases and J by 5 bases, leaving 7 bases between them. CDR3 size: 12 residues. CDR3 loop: CASSMTVTEAFF. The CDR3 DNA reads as TGTGCCAGTAGTATGACAGTAACTGAAGCTTTCTTT.

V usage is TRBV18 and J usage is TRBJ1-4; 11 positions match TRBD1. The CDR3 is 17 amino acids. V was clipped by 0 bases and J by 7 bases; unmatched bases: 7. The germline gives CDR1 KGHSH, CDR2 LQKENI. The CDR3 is CASSPPIAGTGGEKLFF. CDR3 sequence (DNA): TGTGCCAGCTCACCACCAATCGCCGGGACAGGGGGTGAAAAACTGTTTTTT. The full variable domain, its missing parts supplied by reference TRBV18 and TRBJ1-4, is NAGVMQNPRHLVRRRGQEARLRCSPMKGHSHVYWYRQLPEEGLKFMVYLQKENIIDESGMPKERFSAEFPKEGPSILRIQQVVRGDSAAYFCASSPPIAGTGGEKLFFGSGTQLSVL.

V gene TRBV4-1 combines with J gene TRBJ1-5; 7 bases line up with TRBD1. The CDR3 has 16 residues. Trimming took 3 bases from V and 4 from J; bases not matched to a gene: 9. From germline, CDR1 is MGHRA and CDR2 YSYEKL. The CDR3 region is CASSHLSTGPNQPQHF. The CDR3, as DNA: TGCGCCAGCAGCCACCTTTCGACAGGGCCAAATCAGCCCCAGCATTTT.

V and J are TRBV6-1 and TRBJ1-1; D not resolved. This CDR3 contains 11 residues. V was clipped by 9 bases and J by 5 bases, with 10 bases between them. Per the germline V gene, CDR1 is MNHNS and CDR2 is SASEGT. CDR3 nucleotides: TGTGCCAGTGACCCGGGTACTGAAGCTTTCTTT. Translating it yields CASDPGTEAFF.

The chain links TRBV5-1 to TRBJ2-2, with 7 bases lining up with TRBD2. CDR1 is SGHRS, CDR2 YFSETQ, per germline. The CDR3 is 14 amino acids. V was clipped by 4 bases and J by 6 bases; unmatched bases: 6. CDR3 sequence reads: CASSGGSVSGELFF. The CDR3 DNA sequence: TGCGCCAGCAGCGGCGGGAGTGTATCCGGGGAGCTGTTTTTT.

The CDR3 DNA reads TGTGCCAGCAGCCCCCGGACAGGAACTAACTATGGCTACACCTTC. Its protein product is CASSPRTGTNYGYTF. V gene TRBV11-2 combines with J gene TRBJ1-2, with 7 nucleotides matching TRBD1. V trimming: 5 bases; J trimming: 0 bases; junction bases outside the gene matches: 6. Germline-derived CDR1 and CDR2 are SGHAT and FQNNGV. There are 15 residues in the CDR3.

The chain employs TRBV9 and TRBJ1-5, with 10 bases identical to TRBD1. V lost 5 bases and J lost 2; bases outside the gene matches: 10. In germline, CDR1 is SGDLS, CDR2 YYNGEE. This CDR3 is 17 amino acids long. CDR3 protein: CASSSAGTGVGNQPQHF. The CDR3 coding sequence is TGTGCCAGCAGTTCCGCCGGGACAGGGGTCGGCAATCAGCCCCAGCATTTT.

The CDR3 nucleotides read TGTGCCAGCAGCTGGACAGGGGGATACAATGAGCAGTTCTTC. Protein product: CASSWTGGYNEQFF. The V and J genes are TRBV25-1 and TRBJ2-1; 10 positions agree with TRBD1. V lost 6 bases to trimming and J lost 4 bases; unmatched junction nucleotides: 3. Germline assignment: CDR1 MGHDK and CDR2 SYGVNS. The CDR3 is 14 amino acids.

The CDR3 loop reads CASSEAGVKRTQYF. CDR3 nucleotides: TGTGCCAGCAGTGAAGCAGGGGTTAAGAGAACCCAGTACTTC. This rearrangement joins TRBV6-1 to TRBJ2-5; tentative D call: TRBD1 (5 bases). V lost 0 bases to trimming and J lost 8 bases, with 13 bases between them. This CDR3 region has 14 residues. CDR1 MNHNS and CDR2 SASEGT come from the germline V gene.

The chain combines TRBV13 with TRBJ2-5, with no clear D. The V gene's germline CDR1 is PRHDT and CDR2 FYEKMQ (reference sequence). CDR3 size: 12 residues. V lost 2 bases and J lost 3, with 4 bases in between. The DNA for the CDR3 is TGTGCCAGCAGCTTAATCAAAGAGACCCAGTACTTC. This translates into CASSLIKETQYF.